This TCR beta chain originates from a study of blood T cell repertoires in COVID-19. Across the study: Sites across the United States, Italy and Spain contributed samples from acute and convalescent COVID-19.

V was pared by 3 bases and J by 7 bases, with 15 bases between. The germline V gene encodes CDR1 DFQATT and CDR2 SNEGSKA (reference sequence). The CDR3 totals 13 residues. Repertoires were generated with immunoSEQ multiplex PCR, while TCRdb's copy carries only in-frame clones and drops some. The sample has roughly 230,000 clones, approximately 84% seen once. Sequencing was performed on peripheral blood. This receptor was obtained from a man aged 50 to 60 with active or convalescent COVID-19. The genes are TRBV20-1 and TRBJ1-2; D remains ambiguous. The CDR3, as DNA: TGCAGTGCTAGTCTGGTGGGGAGCGGTGGCTACACCTTC. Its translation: CSASLVGSGGYTF.